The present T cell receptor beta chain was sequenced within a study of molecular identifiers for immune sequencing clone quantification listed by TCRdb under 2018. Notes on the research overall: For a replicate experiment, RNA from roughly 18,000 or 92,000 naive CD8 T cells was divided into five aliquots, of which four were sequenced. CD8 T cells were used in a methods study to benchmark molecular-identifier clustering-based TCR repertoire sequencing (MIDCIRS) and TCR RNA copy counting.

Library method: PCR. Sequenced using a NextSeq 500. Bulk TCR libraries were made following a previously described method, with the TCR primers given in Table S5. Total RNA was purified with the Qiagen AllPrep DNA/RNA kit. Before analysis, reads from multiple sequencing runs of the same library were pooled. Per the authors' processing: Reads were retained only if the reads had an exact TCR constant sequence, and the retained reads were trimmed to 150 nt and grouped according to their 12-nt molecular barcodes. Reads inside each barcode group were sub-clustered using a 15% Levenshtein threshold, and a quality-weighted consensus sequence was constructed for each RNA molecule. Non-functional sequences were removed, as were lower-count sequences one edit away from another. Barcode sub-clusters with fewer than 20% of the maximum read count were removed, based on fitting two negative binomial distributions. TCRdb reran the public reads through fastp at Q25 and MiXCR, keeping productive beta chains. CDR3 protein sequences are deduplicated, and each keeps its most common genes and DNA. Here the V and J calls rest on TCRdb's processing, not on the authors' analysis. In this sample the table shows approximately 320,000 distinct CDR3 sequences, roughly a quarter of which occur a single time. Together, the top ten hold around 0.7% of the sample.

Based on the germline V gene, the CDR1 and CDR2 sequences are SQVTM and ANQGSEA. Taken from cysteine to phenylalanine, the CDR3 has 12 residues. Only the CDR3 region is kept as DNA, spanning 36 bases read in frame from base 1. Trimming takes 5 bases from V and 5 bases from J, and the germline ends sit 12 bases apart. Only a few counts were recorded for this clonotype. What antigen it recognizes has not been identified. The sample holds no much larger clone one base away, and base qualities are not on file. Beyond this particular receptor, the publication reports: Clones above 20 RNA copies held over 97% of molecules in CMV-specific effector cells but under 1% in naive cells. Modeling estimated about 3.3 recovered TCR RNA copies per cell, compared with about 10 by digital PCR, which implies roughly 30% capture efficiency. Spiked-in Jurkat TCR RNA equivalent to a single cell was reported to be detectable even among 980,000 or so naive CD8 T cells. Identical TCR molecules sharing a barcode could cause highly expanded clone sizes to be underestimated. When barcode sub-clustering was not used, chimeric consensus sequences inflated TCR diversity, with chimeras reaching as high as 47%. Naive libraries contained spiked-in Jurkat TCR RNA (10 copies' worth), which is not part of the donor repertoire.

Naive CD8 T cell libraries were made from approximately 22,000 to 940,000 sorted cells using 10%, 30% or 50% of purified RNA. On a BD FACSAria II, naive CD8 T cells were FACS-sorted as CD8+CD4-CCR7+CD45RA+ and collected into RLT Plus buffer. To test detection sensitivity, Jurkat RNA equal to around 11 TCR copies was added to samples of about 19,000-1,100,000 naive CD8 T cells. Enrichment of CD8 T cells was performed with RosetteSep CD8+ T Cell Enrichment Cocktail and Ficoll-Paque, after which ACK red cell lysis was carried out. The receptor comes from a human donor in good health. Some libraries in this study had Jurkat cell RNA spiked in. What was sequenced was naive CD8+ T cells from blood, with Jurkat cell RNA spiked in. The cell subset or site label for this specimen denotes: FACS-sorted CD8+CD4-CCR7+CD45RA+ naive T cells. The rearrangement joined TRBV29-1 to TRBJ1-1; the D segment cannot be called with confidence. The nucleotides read TGCAGCGTTAAAACGGGATTTACTGAAGCTTTCTTT. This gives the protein CSVKTGFTEAFF.